This is a list of T cell receptor beta chains from one sample in a study of T-cell reconstitution after alpha-beta-depleted transplantation in children. TCRdb itself ran the PCR reads through MiXCR, one entry per CDR3 protein. The sample holds 250,000 to 350,000 distinct CDR3 sequences, 9.9% seen once. The sequencing used PBMCs from the stem cell graft donor, collected from the stem cell graft. All receptors derive from a human donor who donated a stem cell graft to a child with SCID. The CDR3 runs from the conserved cysteine through the conserved F or W. Each record gives: clone size, J gene, D gene, V gene, CDR3 DNA, CDR3 protein. The D gene is left open where the match is weak. Size is stated for part of the rows, as once, few or many counts, or as a class when the clone is expanded.

NA | TRBJ2-7 | TRBD1 | TRBV6-1 | TGTGCCAGCCGGACCGGGACAGGGGGCTACGAGCAGTACTTC | CASRTGTGGYEQYF
few | TRBJ2-7 | NA | TRBV20-1 | TGCAGTGCTAGGGGTCCAGGGACGTACGAGCAGTACTTC | CSARGPGTYEQYF
NA | TRBJ1-2 | NA | TRBV11-2 | TGTGCCAGCAGCTCAGCAGGGGAATCGGGCGGCTACACCTTC | CASSSAGESGGYTF
NA | TRBJ1-5 | NA | TRBV7-9 | TGTGCCAGCAGCTCAGAGTCCCAGCCCCAGCATTTT | CASSSESQPQHF
few | TRBJ2-1 | NA | TRBV7-2 | TGTGCCAGCAGCAGCCGTAAAAATGAGCAGTTCTTC | CASSSRKNEQFF
many | TRBJ2-7 | TRBD1 | TRBV24-1 | TGTGCCACCACACCGGGACAGCCGACCTACGAGCAGTACTTC | CATTPGQPTYEQYF
NA | TRBJ1-4 | NA | TRBV10-3 | TGTGGCGAGACAGGTAGTTTCGCAACTAATGAAAAACTGTTTTTT | CGETGSFATNEKLFF
NA | TRBJ2-5 | TRBD1 | TRBV11-2 | TGTGCCAGCAGCTTAATCACTCTGACAGGGCAGGAGACCCAGTACTTC | CASSLITLTGQETQYF
few | TRBJ2-7 | NA | TRBV5-1 | TGCGCCAGCAGGGAGAAGGGGGGCTCCTACGAGCAGTACTTC | CASREKGGSYEQYF
few | TRBJ2-7 | NA | TRBV2 | TGTGCCAGCAGTGAGGGGGTGGAGGACGAGCAGTACTTC | CASSEGVEDEQYF
many | TRBJ2-2 | TRBD1 | TRBV7-8 | TGTGCCAGCAGCTCTCTAGTCATGACAGGGGCTAACACCGGGGAGCTGTTTTTT | CASSSLVMTGANTGELFF
few | TRBJ2-2 | TRBD2 | TRBV29-1 | TGCAGCGTGCGGGGACTAGCGGGCACCGGGGAGCTGTTTTTT | CSVRGLAGTGELFF
many | TRBJ2-7 | TRBD2 | TRBV12-3/TRBV12-4 | TGTGCCAGCAGCTACGGACTAGCGGGCCTATCCTACGAGCAGTACTTC | CASSYGLAGLSYEQYF
few | TRBJ2-7 | NA | TRBV4-1 | TGCGCCAGCAGCCAGAACCGGGACGGGTTCTACGAGCAGTACTTC | CASSQNRDGFYEQYF
few | TRBJ2-3 | TRBD2 | TRBV5-1 | TGCGCCAGCACGATCCCGGGACTAGCGGTGTCTAGCACAGATACGCAGTATTTT | CASTIPGLAVSSTDTQYF
few | TRBJ1-1 | NA | TRBV7-2 | TGTGCCAGCAGCTTATTCCGGTCTGAAGCTTTCTTT | CASSLFRSEAFF
many | TRBJ2-2 | NA | TRBV7-8 | TGTGCCAGCAGCTTAGCGGAAAAGGGGGAGCTGTTTTTT | CASSLAEKGELFF
few | TRBJ1-6 | NA | TRBV9 | TGTGCCAGCAGCGCACGACCGGTTAATTCACCCCTCCACTTT | CASSARPVNSPLHF
NA | TRBJ2-4 | NA | TRBV6-1 | TGTGCCAGCAGTCCCTTGTTCAGGGGGAGGAAAGCCAAAAACATTCAGTACTTC | CASSPLFRGRKAKNIQYF
NA | TRBJ2-5 | NA | TRBV20-1 | TGCAGTGCTAGAGATCCAGGTCCCGAGACCCAGTACTTC | CSARDPGPETQYF
few | TRBJ2-6 | NA | TRBV3-1 | TGTGCCAGCAGCCGTACCGGTACCATCTCTGGGGCCAACGTCCTGACTTTC | CASSRTGTISGANVLTF
NA | TRBJ2-1 | TRBD2 | TRBV20-1 | TGCAGTGCTAGAGACCTTAGCGGGGTCGGGTATGAGCAGTTCTTC | CSARDLSGVGYEQFF
many | TRBJ2-1 | TRBD2 | TRBV7-3 | TGTGCCAGCAGCCCCCGACTAGCGGTTTTCTACAATGAGCAGTTCTTC | CASSPRLAVFYNEQFF
few | TRBJ2-7 | TRBD1 | TRBV4-1 | TGCGCCAGCAGCCAAGGGACAGGGAACTACGAGCAGTACTTC | CASSQGTGNYEQYF
few | TRBJ1-2 | TRBD1 | TRBV20-1 | TGCAGTGTCATGACGGGACAGATTGCTAACTATGGCTACACCTTC | CSVMTGQIANYGYTF
NA | TRBJ1-5 | NA | TRBV18 | TGTGCCAGCTCACCAAGTCCCCCTCAGCCCCAGCATTTT | CASSPSPPQPQHF
many | TRBJ1-1 | NA | TRBV12-3/TRBV12-4 | TGTGCCAGCAGCTTAGGGAACACTGAAGCTTTCTTT | CASSLGNTEAFF
few | TRBJ1-2 | NA | TRBV12-3/TRBV12-4 | TGTGCCAGCAGTCCAGGACCTTCTACCGGCTACACCTTC | CASSPGPSTGYTF
many | TRBJ2-1 | NA | TRBV5-1 | TGCGCCAGCAGCTTGGAACAGGCTCCCTACAATGAGCAGTTCTTC | CASSLEQAPYNEQFF
few | TRBJ1-5 | NA | TRBV12-3/TRBV12-4 | TGTGCCAGCAGCCCGGGCCCAGGGCTAGGGCAGCCCCAGCATTTT | CASSPGPGLGQPQHF
few | TRBJ1-1 | TRBD1 | TRBV7-9 | TGTGCCAGCAGCTCTAGGGGGCTTACTGAAGCTTTCTTT | CASSSRGLTEAFF
many | TRBJ2-1 | NA | TRBV20-1 | TGCAGTGCTAGAGAGACTGGGCAGGGAGTGAGGAATGAGCAGTTCTTC | CSARETGQGVRNEQFF
many | TRBJ2-3 | TRBD2 | TRBV20-1 | TGCAGTGCTAATCGGCTAGCGGGGGGGCGGGCAGATACGCAGTATTTT | CSANRLAGGRADTQYF
NA | TRBJ2-4 | NA | TRBV20-1 | TGCAGTGCTGATAGCGAATCCAAAAACATTCAGTACTTC | CSADSESKNIQYF
NA | TRBJ2-1 | NA | TRBV10-3 | TGTGCCATCAGTGAGCCCGGAAATGAGCAGTTCTTC | CAISEPGNEQFF
few | TRBJ1-1 | NA | TRBV5-1 | TGCGCCAGCAGCTTCGCCGGAGGGGGAATGAACACTGAAGCTTTCTTT | CASSFAGGGMNTEAFF
NA | TRBJ1-5 | NA | TRBV10-1 | TGCGCCAGCAGTGTTGGGTCGGGGCCCCAGCATTTT | CASSVGSGPQHF
NA | TRBJ2-3 | NA | TRBV16 | TGTGCCAGCCGCGAGTTAGCAGATACGCAGTATTTT | CASRELADTQYF
NA | TRBJ2-3 | NA | TRBV9 | TGTGCCAGCAGCGTACTTCGGGGCAGCACAGATACGCAGTATTTT | CASSVLRGSTDTQYF
NA | TRBJ2-7 | NA | TRBV28 | TGTGCCAGCAAGGATGGGCCCGAGCAGTACTTC | CASKDGPEQYF
NA | TRBJ1-2 | TRBD1 | TRBV3-1 | TGTGCCAGCAGCCAAGGCCGACAGGGTTATGGCTACACCTTC | CASSQGRQGYGYTF